Only a few counts were recorded for the clone carrying this T cell receptor (beta chain). Its antigen is still unknown. MiXCR was run by TCRdb on the reads, yielding one entry per CDR3 protein. This repertoire shows roughly 990,000 distinct CDR3 sequences, 25% to 40% found once; its top ten account for about an eighth. Trimming shortened V by 3 bases and J by 0 bases, and 9 bases separated the two germline ends. The CDR3 has 15 residues. Germline CDR1 is LNHDA and CDR2 is SQIVND (reference sequence). The sample comes from a study of T cell repertoires in cytomegalovirus infection. Across the whole study: As its CMV epitopes, the study selected recently identified HLA-C-restricted and well-studied HLA-B-restricted targets. CMV infection and matching HLA type were both indicated by public TCR beta signatures.

The study, taken as a whole, reports: Dominating the ex vivo response were TCR beta clonotypes that were CMV-specific and HLA-C-restricted.

Sequencing was performed on cultured CD8+ T cells from PBMCs, taken from culture after CMV antigen stimulation. This chain connects TRBV19 to TRBJ2-1, with D unresolved. The TCR sequence derives from a human donor in good health (CMV status not recorded). Some clones in this sample may be carry-over from other donors' samples. CDR3 loop: CASSITYYSYNEQFF. The CDR3 bases are TGTGCCAGTAGTATTACATACTACTCCTACAATGAGCAGTTCTTC.